This T cell receptor beta chain was recorded in a study of cytomegalovirus exposure and HLA in healthy donors. Regarding the study as a whole: Earlier results showed most TCR beta V segments being productive about 90% or about 30% of the time. Cytomegalovirus association was assigned to approximately 160 TCR beta chains.

Germline V gene sequence: CDR1 SGHTA, CDR2 FQGNSA. The V segment lost 3 bases and the J segment 0 bases; nucleotides outside the gene matches: 4. CDR3 length equals 16 residues. In regard to this clone: Its antigen is as yet unknown.

Primers for the PCR totalled 60 Vbeta and 13 Jbeta. Here immunoSEQ multiplex PCR was the method, and the copy in TCRdb shows in-frame clones only, minus some. The sample contains over 75,000 clones, roughly four fifths of which appear only once. This receptor was taken from a man under 40 in good health and CMV-seropositive. This sequence joins TRBV7-2 and TRBJ2-1; TRBD2 matches at 8 bases. The sample taken for sequencing was PBMCs. CDR3 residues: CASSFLAGTSYNEQFF. DNA of the CDR3: TGTGCCAGCAGCTTTCTAGCGGGTACCTCCTACAATGAGCAGTTCTTC.